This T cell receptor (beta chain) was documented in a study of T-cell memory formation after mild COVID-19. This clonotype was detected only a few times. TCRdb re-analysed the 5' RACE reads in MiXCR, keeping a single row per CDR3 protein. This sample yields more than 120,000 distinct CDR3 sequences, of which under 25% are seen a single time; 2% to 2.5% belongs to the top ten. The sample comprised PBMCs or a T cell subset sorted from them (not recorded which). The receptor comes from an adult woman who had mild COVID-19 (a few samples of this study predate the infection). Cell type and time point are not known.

The CDR3 region is CASSHHLAGTVSYEQYF. The CDR3 DNA sequence: TGTGCCAGCAGCCACCACCTAGCGGGGACCGTCTCCTACGAGCAGTACTTC. V and J are TRBV3-1 and TRBJ2-7; TRBD2 matches 9 bases. The CDR3 contains 17 residues. Unmatched junction bases numbered 9, after V lost 3 bases and J lost 0 bases. Germline CDR1 LGHDT, CDR2 YNNKEL (reference sequence).